This T cell receptor beta chain was observed in a study of blood T cell repertoires in COVID-19. Whole-study context: The samples span acute and convalescent COVID-19 from the United States, Italy and Spain. T cells, B-cell-depleted T cells, or PBMCs provided the cDNA or gDNA that served as material.

Methods used by the authors: Counts of nucleated cells, estimated from reference gene primer amplification, were obtained. The repertoire was sequenced with immunoSEQ multiplex PCR; TCRdb's copy has only in-frame clones and lacks some. Clonal size and the V and J genes are those of that table, whereas D and trimming came from the DNA. The table includes 200,000 to 250,000 clones, approximately 78% detected once. With 0 bases clipped from V and 7 bases from J, the junction kept 6 bases outside the gene matches. Germline V gene lookup returns CDR1 WNHNN and CDR2 SYGVQD (reference sequence). This CDR3 has 15 residues.

The receptor comes from a woman aged 80 or older with acute or convalescent COVID-19. The V call is TRBV10-1, the J call TRBJ2-1; TRBD1 matches at 7 bases. The sample was peripheral blood. CDR3: CASSESGGSWNEQFF. CDR3 nucleotide sequence: TGCGCCAGCAGTGAGTCAGGGGGCAGTTGGAATGAGCAGTTCTTC.